This T cell receptor beta chain was captured in a study of cytomegalovirus exposure and HLA in healthy donors. It was with 60 Vbeta and 13 Jbeta primers that the PCR ran. Method: immunoSEQ multiplex PCR; TCRdb's copy keeps in-frame clones and lacks some. Among some 150,000 clones listed, about 10% were seen once. The receptor's source is a middle-aged woman in good health and CMV-seropositive. Sequencing input: PBMCs.

CDR3 DNA sequence: TGTGCCAGCAGCTTTCAGGCGGGGGCGAACACCGGGGAGCTGTTTTTT. Translation gives CASSFQAGANTGELFF. This rearrangement joins TRBV5-4 to TRBJ2-2; 7 bases line up with TRBD2. Germline V gene lookup returns CDR1 SGHNT and CDR2 YYREEE (reference sequence). Trimming removed 2 bases from V and 0 bases from J; junction bases left unmatched: 4. The CDR3 loop spans 16 amino acids.